This entry describes one T cell receptor beta chain. There is no known antigen for this receptor. Within one base of it there is no much larger clone, and no base qualities were kept. The record originates from a study of cytomegalovirus exposure and HLA in healthy donors (TCRdb year 2017). Some background on the complete study: An earlier analysis of under 600 of the donors reported approximately 270 Gb of sequence data and 117 million unique TCR beta sequences from about 200 million T cells. Typing coverage differed by locus: A, B, C, DRB1 and DQB1 were typed in about 629-640 donors, DQA1 in around 500, DPA1 in some 600, and DPB1 in approximately 450. To decide whether each TCR beta V gene segment behaved as functional or pseudogenic, an earlier analysis of fewer than 750 of the donors relied on high-throughput TCR beta sequencing. The study aimed to test whether signatures of past pathogen exposure could be identified by cataloging public T cell receptors. The study combined high-throughput TCR immunosequencing, statistical association of individual TCRs with disease status, and machine learning to predict cytomegalovirus infection status. Using immunosequencing, the study profiled T cell repertoires from about 650 subjects and related those repertoires to cytomegalovirus serostatus. Among the approximately 400 genotyped donors, under 90% belonged to the genetic ancestry cluster associated with self-reported Caucasian donors. Genome-wide SNP genotypes for about 65% of the roughly 670 donors were used in a later genetic analysis, which treated that subset as a discovery cohort. Rather than using new phenotypic data, the later analysis identified candidate immune exposures from TCR beta sequences and from how often those sequences occurred across donors. A few DR-DQ haplotypes were treated as single units for association and clustering because of strong linkage in the cohort. Donor age, sex, ethnicity and CMV serostatus were collected together with the repertoire data. HLA typing covered class I and class II loci at four-digit resolution. Among about 370 genotyped donors of the cohort, an average of around 240,000 unique TCR beta nucleotide sequences was sequenced per donor, of which about 19% were non-productive. Approximately 310 gigabases of sequencing data and 70 million to 100 million unique TCR sequences were included in an early release covering several hundred HLA-typed donors. All discovery cohort repertoires had been generated on a single sequencing platform. Along with the roughly 710-subject first cohort, a separate validation cohort of over a hundred different subjects was used. In a later analysis, previously published TCR beta repertoires from some 640 donors were re-analyzed and high-resolution HLA genotyping was added so that TCR occurrence patterns could be studied. The study at large found these results: Because HLA typing was missing for some donors at each locus, association tests included only the typed subset. In a later analysis, most CMV-associated TCR beta chains were found to appear HLA-restricted, with HLA associations seemingly driven largely by CMV exposure. Compared with equally common non-associated chains, HLA-associated TCR beta chains in a later analysis were more clonally expanded and had lower generation probabilities. The authors suggested that the approach could potentially be extended to other disease states and immunological phenotypes. In vitro tests confirmed that a few of the cytomegalovirus-associated TCR beta chains recognize cytomegalovirus antigens. Specific HLA alleles were associated with 15,000 to 20,000 TCR beta sequences at a false discovery rate of 0.05 in a later analysis. Presence/absence analyses assumed roughly uniform sequencing depth across donors, an assumption that may not hold. While some public TCRs were present in many individuals, most TCR sequences turned up only very rarely across donors. In a later analysis, several top co-occurrence clusters were reported to appear linked to parvovirus B19, influenza, CMV and Epstein-Barr virus. A further reported finding was that TCR beta sequences accurately predicted the HLA-A and HLA-B alleles for most subjects in the first cohort. When HLA alleles, especially DR and DQ, strongly co-occurred, attributing TCR associations to individual alleles was difficult. Only TCR beta chains were sequenced in this cohort, and the absence of alpha or paired-chain data limited detectable features. For the cohort, immune exposure information was limited to CMV serostatus. The classifier was reported to diagnose cytomegalovirus status with high specificity and sensitivity in both the original and validation cohorts. The study gave a list of under 200 TCR beta chains associated with cytomegalovirus. In a later analysis, the rate of TCR association differed among HLA loci, with DRB1 alleles having the most associated TCRs and HLA-C alleles having the fewest. Correlated functional status among segregating V segments might reflect linkage disequilibrium, but an unknown experimental factor could not be ruled out. V-gene and J-gene trimming of TCR beta chains was associated with a missense DCLRE1C variant in a later genetic analysis, and the association was replicated in an independent cohort. A group of highly shared sequence variants was considered likely to be a technical artifact of the sequencing pipeline. The 87-base-pair reads could not distinguish some IMGT-functional V segments, including TRBV6-2 and TRBV6-3, so those segments were excluded. In an earlier analysis of about 600 of the donors, most TCR beta V segments appeared in productive rearrangements about 87% or about 30% of the time, broadly matching IMGT annotations. Because counts were too low, seventeen rarely observed V segments, including chromosome 9 orphons, were excluded from the earlier analysis of several hundred of the donors. A later genetic analysis reported fewer N-insertions in productive TCRs among donors in an Asian-associated ancestry cluster than the roughly 700-donor mean.

Trimming removed 2 bases from V and 1 base from J, leaving 8 bases between the germline ends. The CDR3, cysteine through phenylalanine, is 15 amino acids long. The entry retains the CDR3 DNA only, 45 bases that are in frame from base 1. Based on the germline V gene, the CDR1 and CDR2 sequences are KGHSH and LQKENI. The cohort was made up of about 670 healthy bone marrow donors. All cohort members were sampled while nominally healthy, although unrecorded immune exposures were likely present. The donor tested CMV seronegative and was one of the 352 seronegative cohort members. A peripheral blood sample was collected from each donor, and TCR beta sequencing was performed on peripheral blood mononuclear cells. The Qiagen DNeasy Blood Extraction Kit was used to extract genomic DNA from the blood cell samples. The receptor library was made with the immunoSEQ multiplex PCR assay. For the multiplex PCR, a mixture combining 60 forward primers for TCR Vbeta segments and 13 reverse primers for TCR Jbeta segments was used. A multiplex PCR assay on genomic DNA amplified the CDR3 region of rearranged TCR beta genes. The amplified TCR beta libraries were sequenced on the Illumina HiSeq System as 87-base-pair reads. Per the source publication's procedure: A later analysis counted tens of millions of unique TCR beta chains across the 670 or so repertoires, and some 11 million of these chains were shared by at least two donors. To remove PCR and sequencing errors, raw reads were error-corrected and collapsed into unique sequences using a nearest-neighbor algorithm that merged closely related sequences. CDR3 sequences were aligned to IMGT reference sequences to assign V, D and J gene segments. For a sequence to be retained, a match of at least six nucleotides to both a V gene segment and a J gene segment was required. Rearrangements were classified as productive when the CDR3 lacked stop codons and remained in frame with V and J, and all other rearrangements were classified as non-productive. CDR3 was defined by IMGT convention, running from the second conserved V-encoded cysteine to the conserved J-encoded phenylalanine. In an earlier analysis of around 640 of the donors, sequences lacking an unambiguous match to a single V gene segment were excluded. An earlier analysis of some 500 of the donors classified V segments as functional when productive rearrangements were above 56.7% and as segregating when the standard deviation between donors was above 5%. A statistical classification framework was developed to diagnose cytomegalovirus status using the catalog of TCR beta chain sequences. In a later analysis, TCR nucleotide sequences were compared against IMGT/GENE-DB human TR gene sequences so that V and J genes could be assigned. In a later analysis, CDR3 sequences and most-parsimonious VDJ recombination scenarios were assigned using the TCRdist pipeline. A later analysis defined each TCR beta chain by its CDR3 amino acid sequence plus V-gene family, and excluded reads lacking a unique V-gene family. To address suspected cross-contamination and a sequencing artifact, a later analysis removed approximately 590 highly shared, low-generation-probability nucleotide sequences. A later analysis calculated a clonal expansion index for each public chain from normalized within-repertoire ranks of inferred template counts. Generation probabilities in a later analysis came from a VDJ recombination model fitted to out-of-frame rearrangements, and those results were checked against IGoR. In a later analysis, TCR-TCR, TCR-HLA and TCR-CMV co-occurrence was scored with hypergeometric tests, and a repertoire-size bias correction was applied to TCR pairs. To estimate false discovery rates, a later analysis permuted the HLA or CMV assignments 20 times. A later analysis grouped co-occurring TCRs with DBSCAN, adding TCRdist sequence similarity when clustering within HLA-allele-positive subsets. Co-occurrence clustering excluded repertoires with fewer than 30,000 or more than 120,000 public chains, plus five with anomalous nucleotide sharing. Entries here come from immuneACCESS through TCRdb and include only in-frame sequences with V and J called. Some clones fail to appear in such tables; in the studies checked, an unresolved V gene covers under half of the shortfall, and the cause of the remainder is unknown. That table gives V, J and clone size, and the DNA gave D and trimming. The sample profile shows 100,000 or so clones; 12% to 15% of them were found once. Around 0.9% of the sample is in the top ten clones.

The chain employs TRBV18 and TRBJ2-2, with TRBD1 perhaps the D gene, on 6 matching bases. This TCR was sampled from a female donor in good health and CMV-seronegative. Sequenced sample: PBMCs. The DNA sequence follows: TGTGCCAGCTCACCAACAGGGAGGAACACCGGGGAGCTGTTTTTT. It translates as CASSPTGRNTGELFF.